These 11 T cell receptor beta chains came from one sample sequenced in a study of T cell responses to AZD1222 COVID-19 vaccine. Clones were sequenced by immunoSEQ multiplex PCR, and TCRdb holds only the in-frame ones, with some missing. The data hold 90,000 to 150,000 clones, with about 92% observed a single time. The sample in question was peripheral blood, obtained 28 days after the second AZD1222 dose. The receptor set was obtained from an adult who received the AZD1222 COVID-19 vaccine.

This clone was counted only a few times. V usage is TRBV5-1 and J usage is TRBJ2-3, with D unclear. From germline, CDR1 is SGHRS and CDR2 YFSETQ. The CDR3 consists of 10 residues. Trimming stripped 10 bases from V and 6 bases from J, with 9 bases between. CDR3 sequence: CAPFPDTQYF. Here the CDR3 DNA reads TGCGCCCCCTTCCCGGATACGCAGTATTTT.

The chain recombines TRBV28 with TRBJ2-7; TRBD1 aligns across 8 bases. The germline gives CDR1 MDHEN, CDR2 SYDVKM. V lost 8 bases to trimming and J lost 1 base; unmatched junction nucleotides: 7. There are 14 residues in the CDR3. The CDR3 loop reads CASVPGQESYEQYF. The CDR3 nucleotides are TGTGCCAGCGTTCCGGGACAGGAGTCCTACGAGCAGTACTTC. The full variable domain, completed using reference TRBV28 and TRBJ2-7, is DVKVTQSSRYLVKRTGEKVFLECVQDMDHENMFWYRQDPGLGLRLIYFSYDVKMKEKGDIPEGYSVSREKKERFSLILESASTNQTSMYLCASVPGQESYEQYFGPGTRLTVT.

V gene TRBV12-3 or TRBV12-4 combines with J gene TRBJ1-6; D call uncertain. CDR3 length: 12 amino acids. The germline V and J ends were trimmed by 5 bases and 7 bases, with 6 bases remaining between them. The CDR3 DNA reads TGTGCCAGCAGTATAAGGAATTCACCCCTCCACTTT. Residues: CASSIRNSPLHF.

This rearrangement joins TRBV3-1 (or the pseudogene TRBV3-2) to TRBJ2-3, with D possibly matching TRBD1 (5 bases). The length of the CDR3 is 15 residues. V was cut by 5 bases and J by 0 bases, with 12 bases left in between. Germline-derived CDR1 and CDR2 are LGHDT and YNNKEL (reference sequence). The DNA of the CDR3 is TGTGCCAGCAGCGACAGCAGTTCTAGCACAGATACGCAGTATTTT. It is translated as CASSDSSSSTDTQYF.

V and J are TRBV6-5 and TRBJ1-1; TRBD1 aligns across 8 bases. Trimming removed 7 bases from V and 8 bases from J; junction bases left unmatched: 6. Germline V gene lookup returns CDR1 MNHEY and CDR2 SVGAGI. The CDR3 covers 12 residues. CDR3 nucleotides: TGTGCCAGCACTGCTCAGGGGGCAGAAGCTTTCTTT. This gives the protein CASTAQGAEAFF.

The rearrangement links TRBV2 to TRBJ2-7; a weak D match, TRBD1 (5 bases). Trimming cost V 3 bases and J 5 bases, with 11 bases left between them. The CDR3 is 13 amino acids. Germline CDR1 SNHLY, CDR2 FYNNEI. CDR3 residues: CASSDSQGHEQYF. The CDR3 DNA sequence: TGTGCCAGCAGTGATTCCCAGGGCCACGAGCAGTACTTC.

The chain carries TRBV5-4 and TRBJ1-5; possibly TRBD1 for D (5 bases). The CDR3 consists of 14 residues. V was shortened by 4 bases and J by 4 bases, with 12 bases between the two germline ends. The germline gives CDR1 SGHNT, CDR2 YYREEE (reference sequence). The CDR3 sequence: CASSHGTENQPQHF. As DNA, the CDR3 is TGTGCCAGCAGCCATGGGACCGAGAATCAGCCCCAGCATTTT.

The chain couples TRBV11-2 to TRBJ2-1; no clear D gene. The CDR3 contains 17 residues. V lost 2 bases to trimming and J lost 0 bases, with 14 bases between them. In germline, CDR1 is SGHAT, CDR2 FQNNGV. The DNA of the CDR3 is TGTGCCAGCAGCTTAAATCGGCCAATAAGCTCCTACAATGAGCAGTTCTTC. This sequence encodes CASSLNRPISSYNEQFF.

This clone has more than one count but fewer than ten. The chain uses TRBV5-1 and TRBJ2-5, with D possibly matching TRBD1 (6 bases). This CDR3 is 17 amino acids long. V was shortened by 0 bases and J by 4 bases, with 19 bases between the two germline ends. Germline V CDR1 and CDR2: SGHRS, YFSETQ. CDR3 region: CASSLATSQGSRETQYF. CDR3 DNA: TGCGCCAGCAGCTTGGCCACGTCACAGGGAAGTAGAGAGACCCAGTACTTC. Full variable domain (outside the CDR3, taken from reference TRBV5-1 and TRBJ2-5): KAGVTQTPRYLIKTRGQQVTLSCSPISGHRSVSWYQQTPGQGLQFLFEYFSETQRNKGNFPGRFSGRQFSNSRSEMNVSTLELGDSALYLCASSLATSQGSRETQYFGPGTRLLVL.

The chain couples TRBV2 to TRBJ2-5; 8 nucleotides match TRBD2. After removal of 9 bases from V and 1 base from J, the junction contained 1 base not matched to a gene. Germline V gene data show CDR1 as SNHLY and CDR2 as FYNNEI. The length of the CDR3 is 12 residues. CDR3 sequence: CARGTSQETQYF. CDR3 nucleotide sequence: TGTGCCAGGGGGACTAGCCAAGAGACCCAGTACTTC.

V usage is TRBV6-1 and J usage is TRBJ2-1, with TRBD2 identical over 10 bases. V dropped 0 bases and J dropped 7; count of bases not matched to a gene: 15. Germline V gene data show CDR1 as MNHNS and CDR2 as SASEGT. The CDR3 loop spans 19 amino acids. The CDR3 loop reads CASSEALRAGGPKGNEQFF. Written as DNA, the CDR3 is TGTGCCAGCAGTGAAGCGCTTCGAGCGGGAGGGCCTAAGGGGAATGAGCAGTTCTTC.